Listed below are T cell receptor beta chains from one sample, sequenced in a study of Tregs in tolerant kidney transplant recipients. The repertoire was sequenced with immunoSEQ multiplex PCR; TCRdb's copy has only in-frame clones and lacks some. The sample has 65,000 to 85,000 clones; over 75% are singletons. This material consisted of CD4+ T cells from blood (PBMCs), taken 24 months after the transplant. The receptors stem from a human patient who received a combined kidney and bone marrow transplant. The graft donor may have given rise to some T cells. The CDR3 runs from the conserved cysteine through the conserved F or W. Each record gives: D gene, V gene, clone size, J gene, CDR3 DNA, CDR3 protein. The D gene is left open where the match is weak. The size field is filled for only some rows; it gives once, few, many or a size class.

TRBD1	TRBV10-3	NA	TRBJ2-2	TGTGCCATCAGTGAGCTACGACAGGGGACACAGAACACCGGGGAGCTGTTTTTT	CAISELRQGTQNTGELFF
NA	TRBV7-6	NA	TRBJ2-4	TGTGCCAGCAGCCCAGGGATCAATTTAGCCAAAAACATTCAGTACTTC	CASSPGINLAKNIQYF
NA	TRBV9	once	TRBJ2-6	TGTGCCAGCAGCCGCGGCGGGGCCAACGTCCTGACTTTC	CASSRGGANVLTF
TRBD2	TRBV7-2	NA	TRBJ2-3	TGTGCCAGCAGCTTAGTTAGCGGGAGCTCCCCAGATACGCAGTATTTT	CASSLVSGSSPDTQYF
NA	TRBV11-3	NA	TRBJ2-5	TGTGCCAGCAGCCTAGGGAGATACCAGTACTTC	CASSLGRYQYF
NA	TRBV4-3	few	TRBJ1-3	TGCGCCAGCAGCCAAGATCATACAGTCGGAAACACCATATATTTT	CASSQDHTVGNTIYF
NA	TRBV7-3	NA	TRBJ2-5	TGTGCCAGCAGCTTAACAGGGAGATATGAGACCCAGTACTTC	CASSLTGRYETQYF
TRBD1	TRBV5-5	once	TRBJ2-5	TGTGCCAGCAGCTCCCCGGGACAGTCGGAGACCCAGTACTTC	CASSSPGQSETQYF
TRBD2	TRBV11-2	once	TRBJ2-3	TGTGCCAGCAGCCCAAGGGGACTAGTGAGCACAGATACGCAGTATTTT	CASSPRGLVSTDTQYF
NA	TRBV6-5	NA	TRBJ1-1	TGTGCCAGCAGTTTTAGCAGGGGAACTGAAGCTTTCTTT	CASSFSRGTEAFF
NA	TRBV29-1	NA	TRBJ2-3	TGCAGCGCTGGGGGGGGCGGGTTCACAGATACGCAGTATTTT	CSAGGGGFTDTQYF
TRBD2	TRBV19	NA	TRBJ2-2	TGTGCCACAATGGGAGGGCCGGCCCGTCGGACCGGGGAGCTGTTTTTT	CATMGGPARRTGELFF
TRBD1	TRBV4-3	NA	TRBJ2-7	TGCGCCAGCAGCCAAGATCAGGGGCGCGGGCGACAGGGGATCTACGAGCAGTACTTC	CASSQDQGRGRQGIYEQYF
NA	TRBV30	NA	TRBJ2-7	TGTGCCTGGAGTCAACAGGGTGCCTACGAGCAGTACTTC	CAWSQQGAYEQYF
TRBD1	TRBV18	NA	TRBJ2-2	TGTGCCAGCTCAAAAACAGGGGGCCACGGGGAGCTGTTTTTT	CASSKTGGHGELFF
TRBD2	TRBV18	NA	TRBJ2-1	TGTGCCAGCTCACGAACTAGCGGAGGGGGGAATGAGCAGTTCTTC	CASSRTSGGGNEQFF
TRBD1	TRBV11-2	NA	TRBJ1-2	TGTGCCAGCAGCTTAGGCCAGGGGGCGTTGGGCTACACCTTC	CASSLGQGALGYTF
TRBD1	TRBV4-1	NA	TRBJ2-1	TGCGCCAGCAGCCAAGACAGGGGGCAGTACAATGAGCAGTTCTTC	CASSQDRGQYNEQFF
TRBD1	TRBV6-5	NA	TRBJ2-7	TGTGCCAGCAGCCCGGGACAGGGGGCGTACGAGCAGTACTTC	CASSPGQGAYEQYF
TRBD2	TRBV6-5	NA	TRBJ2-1	TGTGCCAGCAGTTACGACGCGTGGACTAGCGGGGGGGAGCAGTTCTTC	CASSYDAWTSGGEQFF
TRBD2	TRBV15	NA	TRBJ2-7	TGTGCCACCAGCAGAGATCTTACTGGTAGCGGGGGGGATCGGCAGTACTTC	CATSRDLTGSGGDRQYF
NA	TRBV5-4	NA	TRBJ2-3	TGTGCCAGCAGCCCCCGCGGGAGCACAGATACGCAGTATTTT	CASSPRGSTDTQYF
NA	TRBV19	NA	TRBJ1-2	TGTGCCAGTAGTATATCCTCGGGGAAGGCGAACTATGGCTACACCTTC	CASSISSGKANYGYTF
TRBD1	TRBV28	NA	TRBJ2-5	TGTGCCAGCAGCCCAACGGACAGGAAAGAGACCCAGTACTTC	CASSPTDRKETQYF
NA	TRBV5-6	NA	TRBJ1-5	TGTGCCAGCAGCTTACGAGTTAGTCAGCCCCAGCATTTT	CASSLRVSQPQHF
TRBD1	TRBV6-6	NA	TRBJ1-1	TGTGCCAGCAGGCTCACAAGGGACAGGGGATACACTGAAGCTTTCTTT	CASRLTRDRGYTEAFF
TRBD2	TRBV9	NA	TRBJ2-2	TGTGCCAGCAGCGCCCAGCGGGGGGCCGACACCGGGGAGCTGTTTTTT	CASSAQRGADTGELFF
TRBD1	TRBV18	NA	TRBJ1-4	TGTGCCAGCTCACCAGGTCCAGGGGGAGAAAAACTGTTTTTT	CASSPGPGGEKLFF
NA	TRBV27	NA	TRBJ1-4	TGTGCCAGCAGTGCGGGGGCGGGACACGAAGTCTTCCCAACTAATGAAAAACTGTTTTTT	CASSAGAGHEVFPTNEKLFF
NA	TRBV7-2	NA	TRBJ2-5	TGTGCCAGCAGCCTAATCCAAGAGACCCAGTACTTC	CASSLIQETQYF
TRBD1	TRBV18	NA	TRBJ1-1	TGTGCCAGCTCACCACGTCGAGCGACAGGGGGGATTGTGAACACTGAAGCTTTCTTT	CASSPRRATGGIVNTEAFF
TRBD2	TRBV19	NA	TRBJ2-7	TGTGCCAGTAGTAAGGGACTAGATCAGACCTACGAGCAGTACTTC	CASSKGLDQTYEQYF
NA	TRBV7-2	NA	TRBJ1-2	TGTGCCAGCACCATACCTCGGGGGGTTTTTGGCTATCGTGGCTACACCTTC	CASTIPRGVFGYRGYTF
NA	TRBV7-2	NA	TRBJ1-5	TGTGCCAGCAGCTCCGGACCCGGGGGGGATCAGCCCCAGCATTTT	CASSSGPGGDQPQHF
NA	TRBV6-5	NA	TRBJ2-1	TGTGCCAGCAGTTACTCGCGTTCGATAACAGCAAATGAGCAGTTCTTC	CASSYSRSITANEQFF
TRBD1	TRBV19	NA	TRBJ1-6	TGTGCCAGTAGAGGGACAGGGTATAATTCACCCCTCCACTTT	CASRGTGYNSPLHF
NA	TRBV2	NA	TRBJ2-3	TGTGCCAGCAGTGAAGGCGGGACCCCAGATACGCAGTATTTT	CASSEGGTPDTQYF